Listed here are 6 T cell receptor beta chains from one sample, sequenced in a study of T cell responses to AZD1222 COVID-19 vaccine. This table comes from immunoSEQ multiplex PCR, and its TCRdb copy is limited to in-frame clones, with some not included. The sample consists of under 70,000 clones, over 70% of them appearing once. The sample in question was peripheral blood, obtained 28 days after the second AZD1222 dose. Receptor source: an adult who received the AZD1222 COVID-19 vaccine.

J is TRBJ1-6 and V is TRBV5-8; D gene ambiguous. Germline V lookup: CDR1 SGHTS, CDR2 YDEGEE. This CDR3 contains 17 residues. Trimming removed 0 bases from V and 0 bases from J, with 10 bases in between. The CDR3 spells CASSLDPASSYNSPLHF. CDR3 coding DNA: TGTGCCAGCAGCTTGGATCCGGCGAGCTCCTATAATTCACCCCTCCACTTT.

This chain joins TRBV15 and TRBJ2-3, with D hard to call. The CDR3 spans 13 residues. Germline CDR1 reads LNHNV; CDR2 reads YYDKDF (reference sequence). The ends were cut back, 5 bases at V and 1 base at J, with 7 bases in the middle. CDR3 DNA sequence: TGTGCCACCAGCTTAGCCCGCACAGATACGCAGTATTTT. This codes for CATSLARTDTQYF.

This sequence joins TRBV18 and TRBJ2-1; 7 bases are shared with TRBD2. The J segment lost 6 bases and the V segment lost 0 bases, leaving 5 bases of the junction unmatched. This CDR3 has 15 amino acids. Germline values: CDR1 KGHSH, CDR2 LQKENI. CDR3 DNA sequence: TGTGCCAGCTCACCACCCCCGGGGGGATTCAATGAGCAGTTCTTC. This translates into CASSPPPGGFNEQFF. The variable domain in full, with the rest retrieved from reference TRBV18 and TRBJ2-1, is NAGVMQNPRHLVRRRGQEARLRCSPMKGHSHVYWYRQLPEEGLKFMVYLQKENIIDESGMPKERFSAEFPKEGPSILRIQQVVRGDSAAYFCASSPPPGGFNEQFFGPGTRLTVL.

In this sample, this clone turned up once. The CDR3 nucleotides read TGTGCCAGATCGACAGGGTTCACTAATGAAAAACTGTTTTTT. Its protein product is CARSTGFTNEKLFF. This chain joins TRBV19 and TRBJ1-4; 7 bases line up with TRBD1. V was clipped by 9 bases and J by 2 bases; unmatched bases: 6. The CDR3 is 14 amino acids. CDR1 LNHDA and CDR2 SQIVND come from the germline V gene (reference sequence).

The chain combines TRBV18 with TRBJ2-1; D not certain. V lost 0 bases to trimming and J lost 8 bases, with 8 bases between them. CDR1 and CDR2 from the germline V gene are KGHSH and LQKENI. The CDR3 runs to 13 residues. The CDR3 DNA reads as TGTGCCAGCTCACCACCCGCCTCGCATGAGCAGTTCTTC. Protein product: CASSPPASHEQFF.

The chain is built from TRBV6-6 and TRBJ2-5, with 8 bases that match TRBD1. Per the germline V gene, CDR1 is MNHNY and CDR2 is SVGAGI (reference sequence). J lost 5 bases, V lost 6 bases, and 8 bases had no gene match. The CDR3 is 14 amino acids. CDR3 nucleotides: TGTGCCAGCAGGGAGGACAGGGTAGGCGAGACCCAGTACTTC. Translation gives CASREDRVGETQYF.